These 9 T cell receptor beta chains share one sample of origin, sequenced in a study of T cell repertoires in cytomegalovirus infection. Each CDR3 protein is one row after TCRdb ran MiXCR on the reads. This table holds 150,000 to 180,000 distinct CDR3 sequences, roughly a quarter found once. Sequenced sample: PBMCs. Receptors originate from a human donor in good health (CMV status not recorded). Some clones in this sample may be carry-over from other donors' samples.

The rearrangement uses TRBV7-9 and TRBJ1-3; a weak D match, TRBD1 (5 bases). CDR1 is SEHNR and CDR2 is FQNEAQ in the germline V gene (reference sequence). The CDR3 length is 13 residues. Deletions cut 11 bases from V and 0 bases from J, with 11 bases between. Here the CDR3 DNA reads TGTGCCGGTGGAGGGGCCTCTGGAAACACCATATATTTT. This sequence encodes CAGGGASGNTIYF.

CDR3 nucleotide sequence: TGTGCCAGCAGCTCAGGGACGGTTAGAAATCAGCCCCAGCATTTT. It specifies CASSSGTVRNQPQHF. The chain links TRBV7-2 to TRBJ1-5; D is perhaps TRBD1 (5 bases). V was pared by 4 bases and J by 4 bases, with 14 bases between. The length of the CDR3 is 15 residues. Germline V gene sequence: CDR1 SGHTA, CDR2 FQGNSA.

J is TRBJ2-5 and V is TRBV25-1; no reliable D call. Per germline, CDR1 MGHDK and CDR2 SYGVNS. V was trimmed by 0 bases and J by 2 bases, leaving 7 bases between them. The CDR3 has 14 amino acids. CDR3 coding DNA: TGTGCCAGCAGTGAATATGGCCGTCAAGAGACCCAGTACTTC. It codes for CASSEYGRQETQYF.

This clonotype was counted a few times. The chain uses TRBV15 and TRBJ2-7; D not certain. The length of the CDR3 is 14 residues. CDR1 is LNHNV and CDR2 is YYDKDF in the germline V gene (reference sequence). Trimming stripped 0 bases from V and 4 bases from J, with 10 bases between. CDR3 amino acids: CATSRDLAEYEQYF. The CDR3 nucleotides are TGTGCCACCAGCAGAGATTTGGCAGAATACGAGCAGTACTTC.

The CDR3 nucleotides read TGTGCCAGCAGTGATCCGGGACAGGCCTTCGGACAGTTCTTC. This gives the protein CASSDPGQAFGQFF. The rearrangement links TRBV28 to TRBJ2-1; 8 bases map to TRBD1. CDR3 size: 14 residues. V shed 5 bases, J shed 13 bases, and the junction held 13 bases outside the gene matches. CDR1 is MDHEN, CDR2 SYDVKM, per germline.

This clonotype was picked up a small number of times. The chain couples TRBV11-2 to TRBJ2-1, with D hard to call. The germline gives CDR1 SGHAT, CDR2 FQNNGV. There are 16 residues in the CDR3. The V end was cut by 2 bases, the J end by 2 bases, with 13 bases between. Written as DNA, the CDR3 is TGTGCCAGCAGCTTACAAGGATTAGAGGCCTACAATGAGCAGTTCTTC. Translation: CASSLQGLEAYNEQFF.

This clonotype was seen repeatedly, ten times or more. The chain uses TRBV7-8 and TRBJ2-2; 9 nucleotides agree with TRBD2. The length of the CDR3 is 20 residues. V dropped 1 base and J dropped 2; count of bases not matched to a gene: 14. Germline V lookup: CDR1 SGHVS, CDR2 FQNEAQ. The CDR3 sequence is CASSLVVSGSGGANTGELFF. In DNA form, the CDR3 reads TGTGCCAGCAGCTTAGTAGTGTCTGGTAGCGGGGGTGCTAACACCGGGGAGCTGTTTTTT.

This clonotype was recorded a few times. The chain couples TRBV7-9 to TRBJ2-2; tentative D call: TRBD1 (6 bases). The CDR3 extends over 16 amino acids. Germline V gene sequence: CDR1 SEHNR, CDR2 FQNEAQ (reference sequence). Trimming took 3 bases from V and 0 from J, leaving 11 bases between them. The CDR3 protein is CASSFYRETNTGELFF. CDR3 nucleotide sequence: TGTGCCAGCAGCTTTTACAGGGAAACGAACACCGGGGAGCTGTTTTTT.

In its sample, this clonotype was seen many times. The chain combines TRBV28 with TRBJ2-7, with TRBD2 as a possible D gene (6 bases). Germline V gene sequence: CDR1 MDHEN, CDR2 SYDVKM. This CDR3 is 14 amino acids long. Deletions cut 6 bases from V and 4 bases from J, with 16 bases between. CDR3 region: CASSPSGGIYEQYF. Written as DNA, the CDR3 is TGTGCCAGCAGCCCCTCTGGGGGGATATACGAGCAGTACTTC.